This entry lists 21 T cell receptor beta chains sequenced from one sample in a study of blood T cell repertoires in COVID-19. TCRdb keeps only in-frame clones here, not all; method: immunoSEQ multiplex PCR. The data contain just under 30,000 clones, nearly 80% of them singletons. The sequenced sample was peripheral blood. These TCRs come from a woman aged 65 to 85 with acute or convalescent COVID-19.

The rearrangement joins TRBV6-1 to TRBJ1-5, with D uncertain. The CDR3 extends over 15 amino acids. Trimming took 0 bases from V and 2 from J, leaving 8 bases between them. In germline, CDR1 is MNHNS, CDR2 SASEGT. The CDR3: CASSEAGAGNQPQHF. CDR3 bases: TGTGCCAGCAGTGAAGCCGGAGCCGGCAATCAGCCCCAGCATTTT.

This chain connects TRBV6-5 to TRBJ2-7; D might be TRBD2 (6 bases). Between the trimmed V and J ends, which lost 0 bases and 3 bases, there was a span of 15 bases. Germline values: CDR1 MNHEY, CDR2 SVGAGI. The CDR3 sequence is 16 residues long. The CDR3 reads CASSYSPGADNYEQYF. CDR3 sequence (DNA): TGTGCCAGCAGTTACTCCCCGGGAGCTGATAACTACGAGCAGTACTTC.

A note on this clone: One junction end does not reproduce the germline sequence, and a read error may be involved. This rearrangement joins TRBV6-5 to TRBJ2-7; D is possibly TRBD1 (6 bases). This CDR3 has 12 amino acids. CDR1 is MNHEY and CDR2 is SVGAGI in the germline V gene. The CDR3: CAGSRGNYEQYF. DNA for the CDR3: TGTGCCGGCAGCAGGGGTAACTACGAGCAGTACTTC.

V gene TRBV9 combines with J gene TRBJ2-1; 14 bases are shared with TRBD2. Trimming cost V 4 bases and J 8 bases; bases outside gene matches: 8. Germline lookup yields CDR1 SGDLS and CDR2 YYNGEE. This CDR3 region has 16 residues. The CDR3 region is CASSQGLAGGPHEQFF. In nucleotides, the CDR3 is TGTGCCAGCAGCCAAGGACTAGCGGGAGGTCCTCATGAGCAGTTCTTC.

For the CDR3, the DNA is TGTGCCAGTAGTATTCGAGCGGGAGGTGGCGGTGATACGCAGTATTTT. Protein sequence: CASSIRAGGGGDTQYF. The gene calls are TRBV19 and TRBJ2-3, with 9 bases lining up with TRBD2. The V segment lost 3 bases and the J segment 6 bases; nucleotides outside the gene matches: 10. Germline V gene sequence: CDR1 LNHDA, CDR2 SQIVND (reference sequence). The CDR3 runs 16 residues.

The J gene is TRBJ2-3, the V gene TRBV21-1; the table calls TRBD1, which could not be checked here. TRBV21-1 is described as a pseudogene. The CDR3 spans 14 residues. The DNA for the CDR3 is TGTGCCGCAGGAGGGACAGGGGGTGCAGATACGCAGTATTTT. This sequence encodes CAAGGTGGADTQYF.

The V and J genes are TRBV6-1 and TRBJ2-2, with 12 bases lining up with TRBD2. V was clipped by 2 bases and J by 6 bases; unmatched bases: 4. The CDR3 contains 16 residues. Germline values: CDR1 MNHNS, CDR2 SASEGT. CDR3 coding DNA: TGTGCCAGCAGTGAACCAGGACTAGCGGGATCCGGGGAGCTGTTTTTT. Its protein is CASSEPGLAGSGELFF.

The CDR3, as DNA: TGTGCCAGCAGCGTAGGAGCTAGCGGGGGGGCGGGAGATACGCAGTATTTT. Translated, it gives CASSVGASGGAGDTQYF. The J gene is TRBJ2-3, the V gene TRBV9; 12 positions agree with TRBD2. CDR1 and CDR2 from the germline V gene are SGDLS and YYNGEE. This CDR3 has 17 amino acids. V dropped 0 bases and J dropped 5; count of bases not matched to a gene: 7.

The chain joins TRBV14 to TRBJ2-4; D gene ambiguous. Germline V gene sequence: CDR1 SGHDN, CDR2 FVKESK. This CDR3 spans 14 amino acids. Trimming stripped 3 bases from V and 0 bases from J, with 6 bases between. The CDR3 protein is CASSHTGAKNIQYF. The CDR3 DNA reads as TGTGCCAGCAGCCACACCGGAGCCAAAAACATTCAGTACTTC.

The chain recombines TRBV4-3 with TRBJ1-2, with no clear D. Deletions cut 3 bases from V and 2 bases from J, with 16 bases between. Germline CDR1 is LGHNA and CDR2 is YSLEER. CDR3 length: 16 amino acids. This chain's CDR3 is CASSHPRGKKNYGYTF. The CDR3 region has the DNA TGCGCCAGCAGCCACCCCCGAGGCAAAAAGAACTATGGCTACACCTTC.

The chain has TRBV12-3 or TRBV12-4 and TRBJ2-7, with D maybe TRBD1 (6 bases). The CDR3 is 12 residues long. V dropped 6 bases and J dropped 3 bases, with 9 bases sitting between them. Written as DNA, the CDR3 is TGTGCCAGCAGCACAGGGTTCTACGAGCAGTACTTC. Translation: CASSTGFYEQYF.

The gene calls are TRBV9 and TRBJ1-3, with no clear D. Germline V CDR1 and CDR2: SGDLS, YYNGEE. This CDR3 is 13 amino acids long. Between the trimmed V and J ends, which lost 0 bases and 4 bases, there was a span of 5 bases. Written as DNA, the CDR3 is TGTGCCAGCAGCGTAGCGGGGGGAAACACCATATATTTT. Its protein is CASSVAGGNTIYF.

This CDR3 is CASSLDQGNSPLHF. The CDR3 DNA reads TGCGCCAGCAGCTTGGATCAGGGAAATTCACCCCTCCACTTT. V is TRBV5-1 and J is TRBJ1-6; D is possibly TRBD1 (5 bases). V lost 0 bases and J 7 bases, leaving 8 bases between the germline ends. From germline, CDR1 is SGHRS and CDR2 YFSETQ. This CDR3 is built from 14 residues.

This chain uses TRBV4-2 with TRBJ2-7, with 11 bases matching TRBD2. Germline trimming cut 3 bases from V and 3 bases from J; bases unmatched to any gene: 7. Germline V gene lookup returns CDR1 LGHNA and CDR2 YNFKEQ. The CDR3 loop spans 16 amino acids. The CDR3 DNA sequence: TGTGCCAGCAGCCAGGACACTAGCGGGAGCGTCTACGAGCAGTACTTC. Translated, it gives CASSQDTSGSVYEQYF.

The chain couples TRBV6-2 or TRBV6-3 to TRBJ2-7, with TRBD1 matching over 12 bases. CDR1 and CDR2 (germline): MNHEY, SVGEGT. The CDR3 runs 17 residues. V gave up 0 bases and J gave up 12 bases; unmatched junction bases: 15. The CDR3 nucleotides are TGTGCCAGCAGTTACTCTAAAACCGGGACAGGGGGCCCCCCCTTGTACTTC. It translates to CASSYSKTGTGGPPLYF.

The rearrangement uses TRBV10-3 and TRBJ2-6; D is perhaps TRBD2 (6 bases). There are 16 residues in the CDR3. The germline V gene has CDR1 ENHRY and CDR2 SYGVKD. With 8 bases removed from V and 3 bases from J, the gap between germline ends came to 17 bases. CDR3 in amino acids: CAIEDGGRGGANVLTF. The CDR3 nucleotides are TGTGCCATCGAAGACGGGGGAAGGGGTGGGGCCAACGTCCTGACTTTC.

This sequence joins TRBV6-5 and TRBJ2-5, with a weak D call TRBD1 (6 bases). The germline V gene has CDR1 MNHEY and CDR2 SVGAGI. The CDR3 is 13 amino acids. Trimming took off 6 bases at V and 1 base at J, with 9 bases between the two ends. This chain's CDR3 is CASSRGVQETQYF. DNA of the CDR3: TGTGCCAGCAGCAGGGGCGTCCAAGAGACCCAGTACTTC.

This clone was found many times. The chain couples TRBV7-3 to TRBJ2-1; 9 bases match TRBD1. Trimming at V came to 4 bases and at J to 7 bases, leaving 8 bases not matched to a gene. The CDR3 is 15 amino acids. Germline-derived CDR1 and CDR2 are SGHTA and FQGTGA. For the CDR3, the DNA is TGTGCCAGCAGCTATACAGGGGGCGAAAGGAATGAGCAGTTCTTC. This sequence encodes CASSYTGGERNEQFF.

For the CDR3, the DNA is TGTGCCAGCAGTCGTCCCTCAGATACGCAGTATTTT. Translating gives CASSRPSDTQYF. The chain carries TRBV2 and TRBJ2-3; unclear D gene. Germline assignment: CDR1 SNHLY and CDR2 FYNNEI. V dropped 5 bases and J dropped 4 bases, with 7 bases sitting between them. The CDR3 sequence is 12 residues long.

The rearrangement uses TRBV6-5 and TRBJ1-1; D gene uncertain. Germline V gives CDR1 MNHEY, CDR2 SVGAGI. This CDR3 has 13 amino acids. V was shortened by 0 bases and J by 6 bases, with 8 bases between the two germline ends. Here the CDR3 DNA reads TGTGCCAGCAGTTACTCGAAGAGCCCTGAAGCTTTCTTT. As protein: CASSYSKSPEAFF.

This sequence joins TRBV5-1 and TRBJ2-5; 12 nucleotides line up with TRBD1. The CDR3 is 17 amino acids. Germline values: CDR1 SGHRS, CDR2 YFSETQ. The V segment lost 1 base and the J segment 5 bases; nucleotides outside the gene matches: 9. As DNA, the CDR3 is TGCGCCAGCAGCTTGCAGTCCGGGACAGGGGGCCGTGAGACCCAGTACTTC. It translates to CASSLQSGTGGRETQYF.